This note documents a single T cell receptor beta chain sequence. This entry is derived from a study of blood T cell repertoires in COVID-19. Study summary: Samples of COVID-19 (acute and convalescent) were obtained from the United States, Italy and Spain. Nucleic acid was either cDNA or gDNA, and it came from T cells, B-cell-depleted T cells, or PBMCs.

Sequencing was performed with immunoSEQ multiplex PCR; in TCRdb, only in-frame clones are kept and a portion is missing. The profile covers 150,000 or so clones, with approximately 83% appearing a single time and about 8% taken by the ten largest. Recruited during active infection, patients (from Seattle) were subsequently followed longitudinally. This CDR3 region has 19 residues. The germline CDR1 and CDR2 sequences are SGHRS and YFSETQ. V shed 0 bases, J shed 3 bases, and the junction held 14 bases outside the gene matches. The material sequenced was peripheral blood. The source of this sequence is a woman aged 60-75 years with COVID-19, enrolled during active disease. The genes are TRBV5-1 and TRBJ2-3, with TRBD1 identical over 9 bases. CDR3 amino acids: CASSLAVGQGKEETDTQYF. The CDR3 DNA sequence: TGCGCCAGCAGCTTGGCGGTGGGACAGGGTAAAGAAGAGACAGATACGCAGTATTTT.